The present T cell receptor beta chain was sequenced within a study of blood T cell repertoires in COVID-19. Per the original methods: For nucleated cells, counts were estimated from reference gene primer amplification. TCRdb keeps only in-frame clones here, not all; method: immunoSEQ multiplex PCR. V, J and clone size reflect that table, while D and trimming were determined from the DNA. This table holds approximately 150,000 clones, roughly 80% found once. Trimming removed 5 bases from V and 2 bases from J, with 22 bases in between. Germline assignment: CDR1 GTSNPN and CDR2 SVGIG (reference sequence). The CDR3 runs to 18 residues.

The clonotype was recovered from a middle-aged man with acute or convalescent COVID-19. Sequenced input: peripheral blood. The V call is TRBV30, the J call TRBJ1-6, with no clear D. The CDR3 DNA is TGTGCCTGGGCCGGGGAAGGCACAACCTCCCCCTATAATTCACCCCTCCACTTT. The encoded protein is CAWAGEGTTSPYNSPLHF.